Ten or more counts support the clone carrying this T cell receptor (beta chain). What it recognizes is unknown. The data stem from a study of early T cells in non-severe SARS-CoV-2 infection. Study-level information: Chains were unpaired, as sequencing was done on bulk RNA from unsorted whole blood.

Notes on the study in general: Database matching using VDJdb favored anti-spike CD8 responses, with private and CD4 specificities left missing.

Using its own MiXCR run on the 5' RACE reads, TCRdb lists one record per CDR3 protein. The sample lists about 20,000 distinct CDR3 sequences, approximately 5.6% occurring once. Germline V gene data show CDR1 as MDHEN and CDR2 as SYDVKM. The length of the CDR3 is 12 residues. Trimming left V 6 bases short and J 4 bases short, with 7 bases between. The V gene is TRBV28, the J gene TRBJ2-1; D remains ambiguous. The sequence was collected from an adult who was a healthcare worker with PCR-confirmed SARS-CoV-2 infection or an uninfected control (not recorded which). Sequencing was done on a sample of whole blood. The CDR3 is CASSGGYNEQFF. The DNA for the CDR3 is TGTGCCAGCAGCGGCGGTTACAATGAGCAGTTCTTC.